This record covers a single TCR beta chain. This entry is derived from a study of blood T cell repertoires in COVID-19. Overall study context: PBMCs, B-cell-depleted T cells, or T cells were the source of the cDNA or gDNA that made up the material.

Per the study methods: Reference gene primer amplification yielded estimated nucleated cell counts. Using immunoSEQ multiplex PCR, the repertoire was profiled, and TCRdb retains in-frame clones only, with some absent. V and J calls and clone size are given by that table; D and trimming were obtained from the DNA. This table holds 200,000 to 300,000 clones, 75% to 85% found once. Germline V lookup: CDR1 SGHRS, CDR2 YFSETQ. The germline V and J ends were trimmed by 5 bases and 7 bases, with 16 bases remaining between them. This CDR3 is built from 15 residues. The TCR comes from a woman aged 60-75 years with active or convalescent COVID-19. The sample was peripheral blood. The V and J genes are TRBV5-1 and TRBJ1-6, with unresolved D. In DNA, the CDR3 is TGCGCCAGCAGAAGCGACGTCGTGGAGAATTCACCCCTCCACTTT. Its translation is CASRSDVVENSPLHF.